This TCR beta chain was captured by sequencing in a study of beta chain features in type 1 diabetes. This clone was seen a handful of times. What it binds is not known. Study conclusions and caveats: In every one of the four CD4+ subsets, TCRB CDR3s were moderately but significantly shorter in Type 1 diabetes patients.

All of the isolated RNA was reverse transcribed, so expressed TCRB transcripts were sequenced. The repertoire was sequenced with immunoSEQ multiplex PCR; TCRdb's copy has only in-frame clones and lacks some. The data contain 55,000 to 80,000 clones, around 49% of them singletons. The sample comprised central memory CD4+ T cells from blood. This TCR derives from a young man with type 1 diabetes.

The CDR3 bases are TGCGCCAGCAGTGCGAGCTCCTACGAGCAGTACTTC. This sequence encodes CASSASSYEQYF. V usage is TRBV10-2 and J usage is TRBJ2-7; D is unclear. V lost 4 bases, J lost 0 bases, and 4 bases lay in between. The germline gives CDR1 WSHSY, CDR2 SAAADI. This CDR3 is 12 amino acids long.